The rows below give T cell receptor beta chains drawn from one sample of a study of monozygotic twins with cystic fibrosis. Sequencing used immunoSEQ multiplex PCR; TCRdb keeps in-frame clones, though not all of them. The table has tens of thousands of clones, 91% seen once. Sequences were obtained from blood. The receptors originated from a girl aged 2-9 years with cystic fibrosis. Each CDR3 is given with its conserved first and last residue. Each record gives: V gene, J gene, D gene, clone size, CDR3 protein, CDR3 DNA. A D gene is named only where the DNA matches it firmly. Size tells how often a clone was seen (once, few, many) or the class of an expanded clone, and some rows leave it out.

v_call: TRBV28
j_call: TRBJ1-6
d_call: .
clone_size: few
cdr3_aa: CASSLSRDKWDSPLHF
cdr3_nt: TGTGCCAGCAGTTTATCACGGGACAAGTGGGATTCACCCCTCCACTTT

v_call: TRBV29-1
j_call: TRBJ1-1
d_call: TRBD1
clone_size: .
cdr3_aa: CSVELTGVGTEAFF
cdr3_nt: TGCAGCGTTGAACTGACAGGGGTCGGCACTGAAGCTTTCTTT

v_call: TRBV7-2
j_call: TRBJ2-7
d_call: TRBD2
clone_size: .
cdr3_aa: CASSSSGGAYEQYF
cdr3_nt: TGTGCCAGCAGCTCTAGCGGGGGGGCCTACGAGCAGTACTTC

v_call: TRBV27
j_call: TRBJ2-1
d_call: .
clone_size: .
cdr3_aa: CASSLSPINEQFF
cdr3_nt: TGTGCCAGCAGTTTATCCCCAATCAATGAGCAGTTCTTC

v_call: TRBV4-3
j_call: TRBJ1-3
d_call: .
clone_size: .
cdr3_aa: CASSQEARLSGNTIYF
cdr3_nt: TGCGCCAGCAGCCAAGAGGCTCGACTTTCTGGAAACACCATATATTTT

v_call: TRBV18
j_call: TRBJ1-1
d_call: .
clone_size: .
cdr3_aa: CASSWVLLGEAFF
cdr3_nt: TGTGCCAGCTCATGGGTCTTGTTGGGGGAAGCTTTCTTT

v_call: TRBV19
j_call: TRBJ1-1
d_call: .
clone_size: .
cdr3_aa: CASSPDGVGTEAFF
cdr3_nt: TGTGCCAGTAGTCCTGACGGGGTGGGGACTGAAGCTTTCTTT

v_call: TRBV5-6
j_call: TRBJ1-5
d_call: TRBD1
clone_size: .
cdr3_aa: CASSTRGQGLRAQHF
cdr3_nt: TGTGCCAGCAGCACACGCGGACAGGGCCTAAGGGCCCAGCATTTT

v_call: TRBV5-1
j_call: TRBJ2-7
d_call: .
clone_size: .
cdr3_aa: CASSQDSRTYEQYF
cdr3_nt: TGCGCCAGCAGCCAGGACTCGAGAACCTACGAGCAGTACTTC

v_call: TRBV4-1
j_call: TRBJ2-7
d_call: .
clone_size: .
cdr3_aa: CASSLAAGQVYEQYF
cdr3_nt: TGCGCCAGCAGCCTGGCGGCAGGTCAGGTCTACGAGCAGTACTTC

v_call: TRBV7-2
j_call: TRBJ1-3
d_call: .
clone_size: .
cdr3_aa: CASTLKSAGNTIYF
cdr3_nt: TGTGCCAGCACCCTAAAGTCGGCTGGAAACACCATATATTTT

v_call: TRBV7-2
j_call: TRBJ1-2
d_call: .
clone_size: once
cdr3_aa: CASSLNRRDYGYTF
cdr3_nt: TGTGCCAGCAGCTTAAACAGGAGAGACTATGGCTACACCTTC

v_call: TRBV5-1
j_call: TRBJ2-7
d_call: TRBD1
clone_size: .
cdr3_aa: CASSPSGQGITYEQYF
cdr3_nt: TGCGCCAGCAGCCCGTCGGGACAGGGTATTACCTACGAGCAGTACTTC

v_call: TRBV2
j_call: TRBJ1-6
d_call: .
clone_size: .
cdr3_aa: CATSSEGRNSPLHF
cdr3_nt: TGTGCCACCTCGTCGGAGGGGCGGAATTCACCCCTCCACTTT

v_call: TRBV9
j_call: TRBJ2-3
d_call: TRBD1
clone_size: .
cdr3_aa: CASSVDRDRGGDTQYF
cdr3_nt: TGTGCCAGCAGCGTAGACCGGGACAGGGGAGGAGATACGCAGTATTTT

v_call: TRBV11-3
j_call: TRBJ2-2
d_call: TRBD1
clone_size: .
cdr3_aa: CASGTPRGPLTGELFF
cdr3_nt: TGTGCCAGCGGAACCCCCAGGGGGCCCCTCACCGGGGAGCTGTTTTTT

v_call: TRBV18
j_call: TRBJ2-7
d_call: .
clone_size: .
cdr3_aa: CASSPPGLNYEQYF
cdr3_nt: TGTGCCAGCTCACCACCGGGACTGAACTACGAGCAGTACTTC

v_call: TRBV5-1
j_call: TRBJ2-7
d_call: TRBD1
clone_size: few
cdr3_aa: CASSLQSGQGVTYEQYF
cdr3_nt: TGCGCCAGCAGCTTGCAGTCTGGGCAGGGGGTAACCTACGAGCAGTACTTC

v_call: TRBV10-3
j_call: TRBJ1-5
d_call: TRBD1
clone_size: .
cdr3_aa: CAISDRTGGLVQPQHF
cdr3_nt: TGTGCCATCAGTGACCGGACAGGGGGCTTGGTTCAGCCCCAGCATTTT

v_call: TRBV9
j_call: TRBJ1-6
d_call: .
clone_size: .
cdr3_aa: CASSVEDIGSPLHF
cdr3_nt: TGTGCCAGCAGCGTAGAGGACATCGGATCACCCCTCCACTTT

v_call: TRBV2
j_call: TRBJ2-7
d_call: .
clone_size: .
cdr3_aa: CASYASPYEQYF
cdr3_nt: TGTGCCAGCTACGCCAGCCCCTACGAGCAGTACTTC

v_call: TRBV6-5
j_call: TRBJ1-2
d_call: TRBD1
clone_size: .
cdr3_aa: CASSYRQGANYGYTF
cdr3_nt: TGTGCCAGCAGTTACCGACAGGGGGCTAACTATGGCTACACCTTC

v_call: TRBV27
j_call: TRBJ1-1
d_call: .
clone_size: once
cdr3_aa: CASSLSGGTEAFF
cdr3_nt: TGTGCCAGCAGTTTATCGGGAGGCACTGAAGCTTTCTTT

v_call: TRBV7-9
j_call: TRBJ1-5
d_call: .
clone_size: .
cdr3_aa: CASSFGSGSDQPQHF
cdr3_nt: TGTGCCAGCAGCTTCGGATCGGGGTCGGATCAGCCCCAGCATTTT

v_call: TRBV10-3
j_call: TRBJ1-1
d_call: TRBD1
clone_size: once
cdr3_aa: CAISESGQGNTEAFF
cdr3_nt: TGTGCCATCAGTGAGTCGGGACAGGGAAACACTGAAGCTTTCTTT

v_call: TRBV21-1
j_call: TRBJ1-3
d_call: .
clone_size: once
cdr3_aa: CASSKDRAGNTIYF
cdr3_nt: TGTGCCAGCAGCAAAGACAGGGCTGGAAACACCATATATTTT

v_call: TRBV28
j_call: TRBJ1-1
d_call: .
clone_size: .
cdr3_aa: CASSYGPQEAFF
cdr3_nt: TGTGCCAGCAGTTACGGGCCTCAGGAAGCTTTCTTT

v_call: TRBV7-2
j_call: TRBJ2-3
d_call: TRBD1
clone_size: .
cdr3_aa: CASSLEGQGKDTQYF
cdr3_nt: TGTGCCAGCAGCTTAGAGGGACAGGGTAAGGATACGCAGTATTTT

v_call: TRBV18
j_call: TRBJ1-3
d_call: .
clone_size: .
cdr3_aa: CASSPQTSSGNTIYF
cdr3_nt: TGTGCCAGCTCACCACAGACTTCCTCTGGAAACACCATATATTTT

v_call: TRBV6-1
j_call: TRBJ2-3
d_call: .
clone_size: .
cdr3_aa: CASRRERSADTQYF
cdr3_nt: TGTGCCAGCCGGAGGGAGCGGTCCGCAGATACGCAGTATTTT

v_call: TRBV27
j_call: TRBJ1-5
d_call: .
clone_size: .
cdr3_aa: CASRGGYHQPQHF
cdr3_nt: TGTGCCAGCAGAGGAGGGTATCATCAGCCCCAGCATTTT